The 27 T cell receptor beta chains reported below all come from one sample, sequenced in a study of cytomegalovirus exposure and HLA in healthy donors. Researchers ran the PCR with 60 Vbeta and 13 Jbeta primers. The method was immunoSEQ multiplex PCR; TCRdb's version includes in-frame clones alone and lacks a portion of them. The sample has some 100,000 clones, 65% to 80% seen once. Material: PBMCs. The receptors come from a man aged 35 to 55 in good health and CMV-seropositive.

This chain connects TRBV10-3 to TRBJ2-1; D not resolved. V lost 0 bases, J lost 7 bases, and 13 bases lay in between. Germline V gene lookup returns CDR1 ENHRY and CDR2 SYGVKD. This CDR3 spans 15 amino acids. CDR3 sequence (DNA): TGTGCCATCAGTGAGTCGACTCACGGAAGGAATGAGCAGTTCTTC. Amino acids: CAISESTHGRNEQFF.

This chain joins TRBV7-8 and TRBJ2-2, with 7 positions matching TRBD1. Germline lookup yields CDR1 SGHVS and CDR2 FQNEAQ. V shed 5 bases and J 4 bases; nucleotides not matched to a gene: 10. This CDR3 is 16 amino acids long. DNA of the CDR3: TGTGCCAGCAGCCCAAAGGGACAGTCTCCCACCGGGGAGCTGTTTTTT. Its translation: CASSPKGQSPTGELFF. Combining the CDR3 with reference TRBV7-8 and TRBJ2-2 gives the whole variable domain GAGVSQSPRYKVAKRGQDVALRCDPISGHVSLFWYQQALGQGPEFLTYFQNEAQLDKSGLPSDRFFAERPEGSVSTLKIQRTQQEDSAVYLCASSPKGQSPTGELFFGEGSRLTVL.

The chain combines TRBV28 with TRBJ2-5, with a weak D call TRBD2 (6 bases). The germline gives CDR1 MDHEN, CDR2 SYDVKM. With 4 bases removed from V and 1 base from J, the gap between germline ends came to 19 bases. The CDR3 has 17 residues. The CDR3 DNA reads TGTGCCAGCAGTTCCCCCGGCTCTAGCGCGTCCCAAGAGACCCAGTACTTC. Its translation is CASSSPGSSASQETQYF.

This chain connects TRBV18 to TRBJ2-7; 8 bases line up with TRBD1. J was trimmed by 0 bases and V by 6 bases; bases with no gene match: 7. Germline V CDR1 and CDR2: KGHSH, LQKENI. The CDR3 sequence is 15 residues long. The CDR3 spells CASSPTGGFSYEQYF. The CDR3 nucleotides are TGTGCCAGCTCCCCAACAGGGGGTTTCTCCTACGAGCAGTACTTC.

This chain links TRBV6-6 with TRBJ2-1, with TRBD1 matching over 8 bases. V trimming: 6 bases; J trimming: 4 bases; junction bases outside the gene matches: 11. Looked up from germline, CDR1 is MNHNY and CDR2 is SVGAGI (reference sequence). The CDR3 totals 16 residues. The CDR3 DNA is TGTGCCAGCAGCCCAGGGCGCAGGGGGCGTTACAATGAGCAGTTCTTC. Protein product: CASSPGRRGRYNEQFF.

The chain combines TRBV21-1 with TRBJ1-2; the tabulated D call, TRBD1, remains unverified against the DNA. TRBV21-1 is classified as a pseudogene. This CDR3 spans 13 amino acids. The CDR3 bases are TGTGCCAGCAGCAAAGGAAGGGGCTATGGCTACACCTTC. It specifies CASSKGRGYGYTF.

With respect to this clone: At one end, the junction sequence differs from germline, possibly due to a read error. The chain carries TRBV7-8 and TRBJ2-6, with D perhaps TRBD1 (5 bases). This CDR3 comprises 15 residues. CDR1 SGHVS and CDR2 FQNEAQ come from the germline V gene. Here the CDR3 DNA reads TGTGCCAGCAGCAGGAGAAACTCTGGGGCCAACGGCCTGACTTTC. Translation: CASSRRNSGANGLTF.

The chain employs TRBV5-1 and TRBJ1-3; D possibly corresponds to TRBD1 (5 bases). The CDR3 totals 16 residues. Germline V lookup: CDR1 SGHRS, CDR2 YFSETQ. Trimming shortened V by 2 bases and J by 0 bases, and 12 bases separated the two germline ends. The chain's CDR3 is CASSFGTGGSGNTIYF. The CDR3 nucleotides are TGCGCCAGCAGCTTTGGTACAGGTGGCTCTGGAAACACCATATATTTT.

The chain carries TRBV6-1 and TRBJ2-7, with D possibly matching TRBD1 (6 bases). The V end lost 7 bases, the J end lost 7 bases, and 17 bases lay between the germline ends. The CDR3 contains 13 residues. Germline CDR1 MNHNS, CDR2 SASEGT. CDR3 sequence reads: CASTSLGQGEQYF. The DNA for the CDR3 is TGTGCCAGCACTTCTCTTGGTCAGGGGGAGCAGTACTTC.

J is TRBJ1-6 and V is TRBV7-6; D not certain. V lost 2 bases and J 8 bases, leaving 13 bases between the germline ends. The CDR3 is 15 residues long. The germline CDR1 and CDR2 sequences are SGHVS and FNYEAQ. Here the CDR3 reads CASSLLLPGDSPLHF. The CDR3 coding sequence is TGTGCCAGCAGCTTATTACTCCCCGGGGATTCACCCCTCCACTTT.

V and J are TRBV5-4 and TRBJ2-7; 10 bases align to TRBD1. The V gene's germline CDR1 is SGHNT and CDR2 YYREEE (reference sequence). CDR3 length: 15 residues. V dropped 7 bases and J dropped 3; count of bases not matched to a gene: 10. CDR3 residues: CASGEGTGVGYEQYF. CDR3 nucleotide sequence: TGTGCCAGCGGCGAAGGGACAGGGGTGGGCTACGAGCAGTACTTC.

This rearrangement joins TRBV30 to TRBJ1-1, with 8 bases matching TRBD1. V shed 0 bases, J shed 3 bases, and the junction held 12 bases outside the gene matches. This CDR3 has 17 amino acids. From germline, CDR1 is GTSNPN and CDR2 SVGIG (reference sequence). In nucleotides, the CDR3 is TGTGCCTGGAGTGTATGGTATGACAGGGGAGGAGACACTGAAGCTTTCTTT. As protein: CAWSVWYDRGGDTEAFF.

V is TRBV4-2 and J is TRBJ1-1; possible D gene TRBD1, 5 bases. Germline lookup yields CDR1 LGHNA and CDR2 YNFKEQ. Trimming stripped 0 bases from V and 1 base from J, with 12 bases between. CDR3 length equals 16 residues. DNA of the CDR3: TGTGCCAGCAGCCAAGATCGGGACTCTCCGAACACTGAAGCTTTCTTT. Translation: CASSQDRDSPNTEAFF.

This clone was observed a few times. The gene calls are TRBV28 and TRBJ2-7; D is unclear. V was cut by 10 bases and J by 4 bases, with 11 bases left in between. Germline V gene data show CDR1 as MDHEN and CDR2 as SYDVKM. The CDR3 sequence is 11 residues long. The chain's CDR3 is CAIEQAYEQYF. CDR3 nucleotides: TGTGCCATCGAGCAGGCTTACGAGCAGTACTTC.

The chain recombines TRBV5-1 with TRBJ2-3; D might be TRBD1 (5 bases). CDR3 length: 15 residues. Germline loops: CDR1 SGHRS, CDR2 YFSETQ. Trimming took 0 bases from V and 4 from J, leaving 12 bases between them. Here the CDR3 DNA reads TGCGCCAGCAGCTTGGCCAGGGTGCTCCCAGATACGCAGTATTTT. Its translation is CASSLARVLPDTQYF.

The chain has TRBV27 and TRBJ2-7; the D gene is possibly TRBD2 (6 bases). Germline V lookup: CDR1 MNHEY, CDR2 SMNVEV (reference sequence). V lost 3 bases to trimming and J lost 7 bases, with 16 bases between them. The CDR3 is 14 amino acids. CDR3 bases: TGTGCCAGCAGTTTCAGGGCGGTCGGGGGAGAGCAGTACTTC. It specifies CASSFRAVGGEQYF.

J is TRBJ1-5 and V is TRBV28, with D perhaps TRBD1 (6 bases). This CDR3 comprises 14 residues. The germline V and J ends were trimmed by 5 bases and 9 bases, with 17 bases remaining between them. The germline V gene encodes CDR1 MDHEN and CDR2 SYDVKM. CDR3 in DNA: TGTGCCAGCAGTACCCGACAGGCAGGGGCGCCCCAGCATTTT. Residues: CASSTRQAGAPQHF.

This clone was picked up one time. The rearrangement uses TRBV11-2 and TRBJ1-1; possibly TRBD1 for D (5 bases). The ends were cut back, 1 base at V and 1 base at J, with 13 bases in the middle. This CDR3 has 16 residues. Looked up from germline, CDR1 is SGHAT and CDR2 is FQNNGV. The CDR3 DNA reads TGTGCCAGCAGCTTAGCCCCAGGGTGGGAGAACACTGAAGCTTTCTTT. It specifies CASSLAPGWENTEAFF.

The rearrangement uses TRBV28 and TRBJ2-7; D gene ambiguous. V was shortened by 2 bases and J by 2 bases, with 10 bases between the two germline ends. Germline-derived CDR1 and CDR2 are MDHEN and SYDVKM. This CDR3 is built from 14 residues. CDR3 in amino acids: CASSLTARAYEQYF. CDR3 sequence (DNA): TGTGCCAGCAGTTTAACAGCTCGAGCCTACGAGCAGTACTTC.

The chain has TRBV2 and TRBJ1-2; TRBD1 might be the D (5 bases). CDR1 SNHLY and CDR2 FYNNEI come from the germline V gene. V was clipped by 6 bases and J by 3 bases, with 11 bases between them. This CDR3 is built from 13 residues. The CDR3, as DNA: TGTGCCAGCAGGACAGACAGCCACTATGGCTACACCTTC. Translating gives CASRTDSHYGYTF.

In this sample, this clone turned up once. The V and J genes are TRBV5-1 and TRBJ2-7; D is possibly TRBD1 (6 bases). V lost 1 base, J lost 5 bases, and 10 bases lay in between. Germline CDR1 SGHRS, CDR2 YFSETQ. The CDR3 contains 13 residues. The CDR3 region has the DNA TGCGCCAGCAGCTTGCAACAGGGAGACGAGCAGTACTTC. Its protein is CASSLQQGDEQYF.

The chain links TRBV4-2 to TRBJ2-3, with 12 nucleotides matching TRBD1. This CDR3 contains 17 residues. The V gene's germline CDR1 is LGHNA and CDR2 YNFKEQ. Losses at the gene ends were 5 bases for V and 2 bases for J; bases not matched to a gene: 8. CDR3 sequence: CASSFGTGGPTTDTQYF. In DNA form, the CDR3 reads TGTGCCAGCAGCTTCGGGACAGGGGGCCCTACCACAGATACGCAGTATTTT.

This clone came up a few times. The genes are TRBV29-1 and TRBJ1-4; D ambiguous. V gave up 0 bases and J gave up 0 bases, with 17 bases separating them. This CDR3 spans 18 amino acids. Germline assignment: CDR1 SQVTM and CDR2 ANQGSEA. In nucleotides, the CDR3 is TGCAGCGTTGAAGATCTGATGGTGTCGGGTGCAACTAATGAAAAACTGTTTTTT. It codes for CSVEDLMVSGATNEKLFF.

The rearrangement uses TRBV19 and TRBJ1-1, with D possibly matching TRBD1 (6 bases). Between the trimmed V and J ends, which lost 5 bases and 1 base, there was a span of 11 bases. The CDR3 totals 14 residues. CDR1 and CDR2 (germline): LNHDA, SQIVND (reference sequence). CDR3 sequence: CASSRTGTNTEAFF. CDR3 in DNA: TGTGCCAGTAGTCGAACAGGGACGAACACTGAAGCTTTCTTT. Supplemented by reference TRBV19 and TRBJ1-1, the full variable domain reads DGGITQSPKYLFRKEGQNVTLSCEQNLNHDAMYWYRQDPGQGLRLIYYSQIVNDFQKGDIAEGYSVSREKKESFPLTVTSAQKNPTAFYLCASSRTGTNTEAFFGQGTRLTVV.

The CDR3 DNA reads as TGTGCCAGTAGTATAACCGGGGCGGGGAACTATGGCTACACCTTC. It yields the protein CASSITGAGNYGYTF. The chain uses TRBV19 and TRBJ1-2, with D possibly TRBD1 on 5 matching bases. The CDR3 totals 15 residues. Germline-derived CDR1 and CDR2 are LNHDA and SQIVND (reference sequence). V dropped 2 bases and J dropped 2 bases, with 12 bases sitting between them. The full variable domain, completed using reference TRBV19 and TRBJ1-2, is DGGITQSPKYLFRKEGQNVTLSCEQNLNHDAMYWYRQDPGQGLRLIYYSQIVNDFQKGDIAEGYSVSREKKESFPLTVTSAQKNPTAFYLCASSITGAGNYGYTFGSGTRLTVV.

The V and J genes are TRBV7-9 and TRBJ1-4, with D perhaps TRBD1 (5 bases). V lost 4 bases and J lost 4, with 16 bases in between. The CDR3 runs to 16 residues. From germline, CDR1 is SEHNR and CDR2 FQNEAQ (reference sequence). The CDR3 bases are TGTGCCAGCAGCTCTCGCGGTCGGCAGGGTAATGAAAAACTGTTTTTT. Translation gives CASSSRGRQGNEKLFF.

The V call is TRBV19, the J call TRBJ2-2, with 8 positions matching TRBD2. The CDR3 covers 18 residues. The germline V gene has CDR1 LNHDA and CDR2 SQIVND (reference sequence). V shed 4 bases, J shed 0 bases, and the junction held 10 bases outside the gene matches. The CDR3, as DNA: TGTGCCAGTAGTAGTCCGGGACTAGTTGGTGCGAACACCGGGGAGCTGTTTTTT. Protein product: CASSSPGLVGANTGELFF.